This T cell receptor beta chain comes out of a study of OX40 agonist ivuxolimab in advanced cancers. Study-level information: Patients were dosed intravenously with ivuxolimab at 0.01 to 10 mg/kg every 2 weeks. Study-level findings and limits: Among some nonresponders, normalized T-cell clonal expansion was also low.

Germline V CDR1 and CDR2: SGHTA, FQGTGA. Trimming took off 4 bases at V and 6 bases at J, with 12 bases between the two ends. This CDR3 has 13 residues. Details on this clone: The target antigen is unknown.

Using immunoSEQ multiplex PCR, the repertoire was profiled, and TCRdb retains in-frame clones only, with some absent. The table lists more than 50,000 clones, 65% to 85% of them singletons. The genes are TRBV7-3 and TRBJ1-1; tentative D call: TRBD1 (5 bases). This clonotype originated in an adult with an advanced solid tumor such as melanoma, head and neck, liver or kidney cancer. The sequencing here drew on CD4+ or CD8+ T cells sorted from blood, taken in a trial of the OX40 agonist ivuxolimab. As DNA, the CDR3 is TGTGCCAGCAGCTCAGGGTACGGTTCTGAAGCTTTCTTT. Protein sequence: CASSSGYGSEAFF.